A selection of T cell receptor beta chains follows, all from one sample in a study of T cell changes during pregnancy in multiple sclerosis. The repertoire was sequenced with immunoSEQ multiplex PCR; TCRdb's copy has only in-frame clones and lacks some. The sample consists of about 57,000 clones, approximately 90% of them appearing once. The source was peripheral blood, collected after pregnancy. Every receptor here comes from a female donor in good health, enrolled as a control in a pregnancy study. Both conserved end residues are part of each CDR3. A D gene is named only where the DNA matches it firmly. Expanded clones get a size class; other rows say once, few or many, or leave the size out.

>15|TRBD1|TRBJ1-3|NA|TRBV5-1
TGCGCCAGCAGCGCGGGGACAGGGGCTGGAAACACCATATATTTT
CASSAGTGAGNTIYF
>15|NA|TRBJ2-7|NA|TRBV6-5
TGTGCCAGCAGTTACTCAAGGGGGGGGAGTTACGAGCAGTACTTC
CASSYSRGGSYEQYF
>15|TRBD1|TRBJ2-3|NA|TRBV5-5
TGTGCCAGCAAGTTCAGACAGGGGAACACAGATACGCAGTATTTT
CASKFRQGNTDTQYF
>15|TRBD1|TRBJ2-7|once|TRBV11-3
TGTGCCAGCAGCCCCCGGGACAGAGATTTGGGTGAGCAGTACTTC
CASSPRDRDLGEQYF
>14|NA|TRBJ1-4|NA|TRBV5-4
TGTGCCAGCAGCCAGCAGGGTTTTAATGAAAAACTGTTTTTT
CASSQQGFNEKLFF
>16|TRBD2|TRBJ2-3|NA|TRBV4-2
TGTGCCAGCAGCCAAGATGGGAGGGGAGAGGGGGATACGCAGTATTTT
CASSQDGRGEGDTQYF
>13|NA|TRBJ1-1|NA|TRBV5-4
TGTGCCAGCCACGGTACTATGAACACTGAAGCTTTCTTT
CASHGTMNTEAFF
>14|NA|TRBJ2-7|NA|TRBV5-1
TGCGCCAGCATGTCGGGCGGGGCGGACTACGAGCAGTACTTC
CASMSGGADYEQYF
>13|TRBD2|TRBJ2-2|NA|TRBV5-1
TGCGCCAGCGCGGGAGAGACCACCGGGGAGCTGTTTTTT
CASAGETTGELFF
>14|NA|TRBJ1-1|NA|TRBV6-5
TGTGCCAGCAGGCCGCGGGGCGTGAACACTGAAGCTTTCTTT
CASRPRGVNTEAFF
>13|TRBD1|TRBJ2-3|NA|TRBV30
TGTGCCGCCTCCGGGACAGTTACAGATACGCAGTATTTT
CAASGTVTDTQYF
>15|TRBD1|TRBJ2-5|NA|TRBV28
TGTGCCAGCAGTTTACAGGGGGCGCGAGGAGAGACCCAGTACTTC
CASSLQGARGETQYF
>18|TRBD2|TRBJ2-3|NA|TRBV4-2
TGTGCCAGCAGCCAATCCATGGGGCGGACTAGCGGCACAGATACGCAGTATTTT
CASSQSMGRTSGTDTQYF
>15|NA|TRBJ2-7|once|TRBV7-9
TGTGCCAGCACCGGAGTGGACAGCCCCTCCTACGAGCAGTACTTC
CASTGVDSPSYEQYF
>15|TRBD1|TRBJ1-3|once|TRBV11-2
TGTGCCAGCAGCGACAGGGACAACTCTGGAAACACCATATATTTT
CASSDRDNSGNTIYF
>15|NA|TRBJ2-3|NA|TRBV6-5
TGTGCCAGCAGTCCTTTAGGGGCTAGCACAGATACGCAGTATTTT
CASSPLGASTDTQYF
>14|NA|TRBJ2-7|NA|TRBV9
TGTGCCAGCAGCCCCCGGGCAGGGGCCTACGAGCAGTACTTC
CASSPRAGAYEQYF
>14|TRBD1|TRBJ2-3|NA|TRBV7-9
TGTGCCAGCAGCCGACGGGACAGGGGAGATACGCAGTATTTT
CASSRRDRGDTQYF
>14|TRBD2|TRBJ2-7|once|TRBV27
TGTGCCAGCAGTCGGACTAGCGGGACCTACGAGCAGTACTTC
CASSRTSGTYEQYF
>15|TRBD1|TRBJ1-4|once|TRBV7-2
TGTGCCAGCAGCGTGCCGGGACAGGGAGGCGAAAAACTGTTTTTT
CASSVPGQGGEKLFF
>14|NA|TRBJ1-6|NA|TRBV5-1
TGCGCCAGCAGCTTGCAGGGGTATAATTCACCCCTCCACTTT
CASSLQGYNSPLHF
>15|NA|TRBJ2-3|NA|TRBV9
TGTGCCAGCAGCACGAGGCCGGCGACCACAGATACGCAGTATTTT
CASSTRPATTDTQYF
>15|NA|TRBJ2-3|NA|TRBV6-1
TGTGCCAGCAGGGCTGGTGGGGGCGGCACAGATACGCAGTATTTT
CASRAGGGGTDTQYF
>15|TRBD2|TRBJ2-7|NA|TRBV19
TGTGCCAGTAGTCTCGGGCGGGGGAATTCCTACGAGCAGTACTTC
CASSLGRGNSYEQYF
>15|NA|TRBJ2-1|NA|TRBV6-1
TGTGCCAGCAGTGAAGCGCCTGGGCAGGGATATGAGCAGTTCTTC
CASSEAPGQGYEQFF
>17|TRBD2|TRBJ2-7|NA|TRBV29-1
TGCAGCGTTGGGGCAATCTCAAGCGGGACCCATACCTACGAGCAGTACTTC
CSVGAISSGTHTYEQYF
>19|TRBD1|TRBJ1-2|NA|TRBV4-2
TGTGCCAGCAGCCAAGCTGAACCGGGACAGGGGCTAAAAAACTATGGCTACACCTTC
CASSQAEPGQGLKNYGYTF
>15|TRBD1|TRBJ2-5|NA|TRBV4-3
TGCGCCAGCAGCCTCTCACAGGGGGCGGGAGAGACCCAGTACTTC
CASSLSQGAGETQYF
>16|NA|TRBJ2-3|NA|TRBV6-5
TGTGCCAGCAGTTACTCGCCTAGCGCACAGCAAGATACGCAGTATTTT
CASSYSPSAQQDTQYF
>14|NA|TRBJ1-6|NA|TRBV30
TGTGCCTGGAGTGTAGATATTCTAAATTCACCCCTCCACTTT
CAWSVDILNSPLHF
>14|TRBD1|TRBJ1-1|once|TRBV27
TGTGCCAGCAGGCCCGACAGGGTGAACACTGAAGCTTTCTTT
CASRPDRVNTEAFF
>16|NA|TRBJ1-3|NA|TRBV19
TGTGCCAGTAGTATCGCCGAGACGGGAACGGGAAACACCATATATTTT
CASSIAETGTGNTIYF
>11|NA|TRBJ1-6|NA|TRBV5-5
TGTGCCAGCAGCTTGGAGGCAGGGGACCACTTT
CASSLEAGDHF
>12|NA|TRBJ1-2|few|TRBV10-3
TGTGCCATCGGGGGGGACCCTTATGGCTACACCTTC
CAIGGDPYGYTF
>17|NA|TRBJ2-7|NA|TRBV7-9
TGTGCCAGCAGCTCCCCCCAGGGGAACACTCTAAGTTACGAGCAGTACTTC
CASSSPQGNTLSYEQYF
>15|TRBD1|TRBJ2-7|NA|TRBV7-2
TGTGCCAGCAGCTTAGGGACAGGGGGTCGAAGGGAGCAGTACTTC
CASSLGTGGRREQYF
>14|TRBD2|TRBJ2-7|NA|TRBV7-2
TGTGCCAGCAGCGTATGGGGGGGTTCCTACGAGCAGTACTTC
CASSVWGGSYEQYF
>11|TRBD1|TRBJ2-7|NA|TRBV27
TGTGGGGGACAGGGGAGGTACGAGCAGTACTTC
CGGQGRYEQYF
>14|TRBD1|TRBJ1-2|NA|TRBV7-9
TGTGCCAGCAGCTCCTCGACAGGGGGGGATGGCTACACCTTC
CASSSSTGGDGYTF
>18|TRBD1|TRBJ1-2|NA|TRBV5-5
TGTGCCAGCAGCAAGCGTAATAAGACAGGGCAACCCTTCTATGGCTACACCTTC
CASSKRNKTGQPFYGYTF
>23|TRBD2|TRBJ2-3|NA|TRBV28
TGTGCCAGCAGTTTACCAGCGGGACCCAGCATAGGAGGGGAACTGAGAAGTACAGATACGCAGTATTTT
CASSLPAGPSIGGELRSTDTQYF
>15|TRBD1|TRBJ1-5|once|TRBV6-1
TGTGCCAGCGGTGCCCCCGGGACAGATGGGCAGCCCCAGCATTTT
CASGAPGTDGQPQHF
>16|NA|TRBJ1-5|NA|TRBV28
TGTGCCAGCAGTCCAGCCCGATCCCGGGGGGGGCAGCCCCAGCATTTT
CASSPARSRGGQPQHF
>13|NA|TRBJ1-1|NA|TRBV11-3
TGTGCCAGCAGCCTAAGCGGGGTCTCTCGGGCTTTCTTT
CASSLSGVSRAFF
>18|TRBD1|TRBJ1-4|NA|TRBV5-4
TGTGCCAGCAGCTTGGCGGGACAGGGGCTACCAACTAATGAAAAACTGTTTTTT
CASSLAGQGLPTNEKLFF
>15|NA|TRBJ1-3|once|TRBV7-2
TGTGCCAGCAGCTTCAAGCTTCACTCTGGAAACACCATATATTTT
CASSFKLHSGNTIYF
>16|NA|TRBJ2-1|NA|TRBV7-9
TGTGCCATCCCATTAGCGGTCCTCCCTCAGGGAAATGAGCAGTTCTTC
CAIPLAVLPQGNEQFF
>14|NA|TRBJ1-2|NA|TRBV29-1
TGCAGCGCTGGTAGAGACACAACTTCATATGGCTACACCTTC
CSAGRDTTSYGYTF
>16|NA|TRBJ2-6|NA|TRBV27
TGTGCCAGCAGTTTATTGGGGGGGCCCGGGGCCAACGTCCTGACTTTC
CASSLLGGPGANVLTF
>15|TRBD1|TRBJ2-7|NA|TRBV6-1
TGTGCCAGCAGCAAGGGGGCAGGGGACTCCTACGAGCAGTACTTC
CASSKGAGDSYEQYF
>12|NA|TRBJ1-2|NA|TRBV19
TGTGCCAGTAGTATGACAGTATCCGGCTACACCTTC
CASSMTVSGYTF
>14|NA|TRBJ1-1|NA|TRBV5-6
TGTGCCAGCAGCCGCAGGGGTTTGAACACTGAAGCTTTCTTT
CASSRRGLNTEAFF
>14|TRBD1|TRBJ1-1|NA|TRBV4-3
TGCGCCAGCAGCCAAGGCGGACAGGACACTGAAGCTTTCTTT
CASSQGGQDTEAFF
>15|TRBD2|TRBJ2-7|NA|TRBV5-1
TGCGCCAGCAGCTTGGTAGCGGGAGACCTCCACGAGCAGTACTTC
CASSLVAGDLHEQYF
>15|TRBD2|TRBJ2-3|few|TRBV7-7
TGTGCCAGCAGCTTAGGAGGCGGGGGTACAGATACGCAGTATTTT
CASSLGGGGTDTQYF